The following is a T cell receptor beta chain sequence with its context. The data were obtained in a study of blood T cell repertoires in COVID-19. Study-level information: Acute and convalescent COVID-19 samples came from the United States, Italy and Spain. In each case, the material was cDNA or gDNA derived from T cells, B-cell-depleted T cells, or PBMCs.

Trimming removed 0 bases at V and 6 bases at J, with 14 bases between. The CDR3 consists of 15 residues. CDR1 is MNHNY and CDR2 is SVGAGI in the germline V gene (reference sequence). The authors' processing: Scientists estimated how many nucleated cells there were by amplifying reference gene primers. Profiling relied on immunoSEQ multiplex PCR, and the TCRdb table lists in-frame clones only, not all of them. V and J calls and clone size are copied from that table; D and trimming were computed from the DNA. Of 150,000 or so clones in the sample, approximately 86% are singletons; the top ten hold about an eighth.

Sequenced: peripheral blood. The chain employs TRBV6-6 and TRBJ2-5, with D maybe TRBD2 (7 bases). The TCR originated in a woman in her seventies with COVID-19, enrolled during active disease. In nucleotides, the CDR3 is TGTGCCAGCAGTTACTCATTGGGGGGGCTCAAGACCCAGTACTTC. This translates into CASSYSLGGLKTQYF.